Shown below are 4 T cell receptor beta chains from a single sample sequenced in a study of radiation and T cells in renal cell carcinoma. Using immunoSEQ multiplex PCR, the repertoire was profiled, and TCRdb retains in-frame clones only, with some absent. The table shows about 90,000 clones, with 80% to 90% occurring only once. Noted time point: blood 4 weeks post-SBRT, at nephrectomy. Sample treatment: 15 Gy SBRT to primary tumor, nephrectomy 4 weeks later. The sample here was blood, taken from a patient whose treatment included radiotherapy and nephrectomy. The source is a man aged 60-69 years with renal cell carcinoma.

This chain uses TRBV9 with TRBJ2-2; 10 bases are a match to TRBD2. This CDR3 has 18 amino acids. Germline V gene lookup returns CDR1 SGDLS and CDR2 YYNGEE. J lost 6 bases, V lost 0 bases, and 11 bases had no gene match. The chain's CDR3 is CASSVATGLAIRAGELFF. CDR3 nucleotides: TGTGCCAGCAGCGTAGCGACGGGACTAGCGATCCGCGCCGGGGAGCTGTTTTTT.

The chain carries TRBV7-9 and TRBJ1-5; 7 bases map to TRBD1. Trimming took 0 bases from V and 7 from J; bases not matched to a gene: 6. The CDR3 is 15 amino acids. Germline lookup yields CDR1 SEHNR and CDR2 FQNEAQ (reference sequence). The CDR3 sequence is CASSLAIQGGQPQHF. As DNA, the CDR3 is TGTGCCAGCAGCTTAGCGATCCAGGGGGGACAGCCCCAGCATTTT.

The rearrangement joins TRBV10-3 to TRBJ2-7; 7 nucleotides match TRBD2. Per the germline V gene, CDR1 is ENHRY and CDR2 is SYGVKD. After removal of 6 bases from V and 0 bases from J, the junction contained 5 bases not matched to a gene. This CDR3 has 14 amino acids. This chain's CDR3 is CAIRDPSGSYEQYF. CDR3 sequence (DNA): TGTGCCATCAGAGATCCTAGCGGCTCCTACGAGCAGTACTTC.

The genes are TRBV9 and TRBJ2-1; 9 nucleotides match TRBD2. V was clipped by 0 bases and J by 7 bases; unmatched bases: 8. The CDR3 has 16 residues. In germline, CDR1 is SGDLS, CDR2 YYNGEE. The CDR3 DNA sequence: TGTGCCAGCAGCGTAGGCGGGAGGGCCAGTGGGAATGAGCAGTTCTTC. It translates to CASSVGGRASGNEQFF.